The entry below gives a single TCR beta chain sequence along with its context. Compared with germline, one end of the junction differs, possibly owing to a read error. TCRbeta libraries were built with three rounds of nested PCR, modified from ARM-PCR. TCRdb reanalysed the multiplex PCR reads using MiXCR and keeps one entry per CDR3 protein. There are 90,000 to 100,000 distinct CDR3 sequences in the sample; 75% to 85% occur only once, and under 40% lies in the top ten. The source of the sample is a study of tumor and adjacent non-tumor tissue in lung cancer. This sample's RNA came from whole unsorted tissue. The normal lung tissue was taken more than 3 cm from the tumor edge. The CDR3 is 16 residues long. CDR1 MGHRA and CDR2 YSYEKL come from the germline V gene.

Sequences were obtained from distant non-tumor lung tissue. This chain uses TRBV4-1 with TRBJ2-2, with D possibly matching TRBD2 (7 bases). The receptor comes from a man in his sixties with small cell lung cancer. In DNA form, the CDR3 reads TGCGCCAACAGCCAAGAGCCGACAGGTCAGGGCGGGGGGCTGTTTTTT. It translates to CANSQEPTGQGGGLFF.